A selection of T cell receptor beta chains follows, all from one sample in a study of cytotoxic CD8 clonotypes in ibrutinib-treated CLL. The assay was immunoSEQ multiplex PCR, and TCRdb's table has in-frame clones only and misses some. The sample holds fewer than 400,000 clones, over 55% seen once. The material sequenced was PBMCs, taken after 36 months of ibrutinib treatment. These receptors were obtained from a human donor with chronic lymphocytic leukemia. Each CDR3 is given with its conserved first and last residue. The order of the fields is V gene, D gene, J gene, clone size, CDR3 DNA, CDR3 protein. D genes are given only for firm matches. Some rows have no size entry. The others give once, few or many, or a class for an expanded clone.

V gene: TRBV15
D gene: NA
J gene: TRBJ2-7
clone size: NA
CDR3 DNA: TGTGCCACCAGCAGAGATCTGGGGGGCCCCTACGAGCAGTACTTC
CDR3 protein: CATSRDLGGPYEQYF

V gene: TRBV18
D gene: TRBD1
J gene: TRBJ2-7
clone size: NA
CDR3 DNA: TGTGCCAGCTCACCACCGGGGTTGACAGGGGGCTACGAGCAGTACTTC
CDR3 protein: CASSPPGLTGGYEQYF

V gene: TRBV28
D gene: NA
J gene: TRBJ2-7
clone size: NA
CDR3 DNA: TGTGCCACGGGTCTCTCGGGGATCGAGCAGTACTTC
CDR3 protein: CATGLSGIEQYF

V gene: TRBV29-1
D gene: NA
J gene: TRBJ2-3
clone size: NA
CDR3 DNA: TGCAGCGTTGAAGGGGGAATATCGCTTTCTACGCAGTATTTT
CDR3 protein: CSVEGGISLSTQYF

V gene: TRBV11-2
D gene: TRBD1
J gene: TRBJ1-2
clone size: NA
CDR3 DNA: TGTGCCAGCAGTTCTACAGACAGGGGAGTTCTCGGGGCCTATGGCTACACCTTC
CDR3 protein: CASSSTDRGVLGAYGYTF

V gene: TRBV19
D gene: TRBD1
J gene: TRBJ2-7
clone size: NA
CDR3 DNA: TGTGCCAGTAGTACCGACAGGGGCTCCTACGAGCAGTACTTC
CDR3 protein: CASSTDRGSYEQYF

V gene: TRBV6-6
D gene: NA
J gene: TRBJ1-2
clone size: NA
CDR3 DNA: TGTGCCAGCAGTCAGTCTCTTGTTGGTGGCTACACCTTC
CDR3 protein: CASSQSLVGGYTF

V gene: TRBV9
D gene: TRBD1
J gene: TRBJ1-2
clone size: few
CDR3 DNA: TGTGCCAGCAGCTTTCGACAGGGGTTGGGCTACACCTTC
CDR3 protein: CASSFRQGLGYTF

V gene: TRBV11-3
D gene: NA
J gene: TRBJ2-5
clone size: NA
CDR3 DNA: TGTGCCAGCGGCTCCGGCTTGGCGGGGACTGGGGAGACCCAGTACTTC
CDR3 protein: CASGSGLAGTGETQYF

V gene: TRBV19
D gene: TRBD2
J gene: TRBJ2-7
clone size: NA
CDR3 DNA: TGTGCCAGTAGTATTGTAAGCGGGAGTGTGCACGAGCAGTACTTC
CDR3 protein: CASSIVSGSVHEQYF

V gene: TRBV7-8
D gene: NA
J gene: TRBJ2-7
clone size: NA
CDR3 DNA: TGTGCCAGCAGCTTGAGGAGTCCAACGCTAGAGCAGTACTTC
CDR3 protein: CASSLRSPTLEQYF

V gene: TRBV7-9
D gene: TRBD1
J gene: TRBJ1-2
clone size: once
CDR3 DNA: TGTGCCAGCAGCCCAGCAGGGGGGCTTGGCTACACCTTC
CDR3 protein: CASSPAGGLGYTF

V gene: TRBV6-4
D gene: TRBD1
J gene: TRBJ2-7
clone size: NA
CDR3 DNA: TGTGCCAGCAGCGCCGGACAGGTCTACGAGCAGTACTTC
CDR3 protein: CASSAGQVYEQYF

V gene: TRBV27
D gene: NA
J gene: TRBJ1-6
clone size: NA
CDR3 DNA: TGTGCCAGCAGAGCGGCGGAAAATTCACCCCTCCACTTT
CDR3 protein: CASRAAENSPLHF

V gene: TRBV9
D gene: TRBD1
J gene: TRBJ2-1
clone size: NA
CDR3 DNA: TGTGCCAGCAGCTCACGGGACAGGGGGCAGAATGAGCAGTTCTTC
CDR3 protein: CASSSRDRGQNEQFF

V gene: TRBV14
D gene: NA
J gene: TRBJ2-3
clone size: NA
CDR3 DNA: TGTGCCAGCAGCCTCCGTCCCTTGGCGCCCGTCACAGATACGCAGTATTTT
CDR3 protein: CASSLRPLAPVTDTQYF

V gene: TRBV4-1
D gene: NA
J gene: TRBJ2-3
clone size: NA
CDR3 DNA: TGCGCCAGCAGCCAAGATGACTACACAGATACGCAGTATTTT
CDR3 protein: CASSQDDYTDTQYF

V gene: TRBV11-2
D gene: TRBD2
J gene: TRBJ2-5
clone size: NA
CDR3 DNA: TGTGCCAGCAGCTTCAGCGGGAGTGGAAGATTCCAAGAGACCCAGTACTTC
CDR3 protein: CASSFSGSGRFQETQYF

V gene: TRBV6-5
D gene: NA
J gene: TRBJ2-7
clone size: NA
CDR3 DNA: TGTGCCAGCAGTTCCCCCAGGGTAGACTACGAGCAGTACTTC
CDR3 protein: CASSSPRVDYEQYF

V gene: TRBV10-3
D gene: NA
J gene: TRBJ2-6
clone size: NA
CDR3 DNA: TGTGCCATCAGCAGTAGCGTCTCTGGGGCCAACGTCCTGACTTTC
CDR3 protein: CAISSSVSGANVLTF

V gene: TRBV5-6
D gene: NA
J gene: TRBJ2-1
clone size: NA
CDR3 DNA: TGTGCCAGCAGCTTGTACATCGGGACTGACAATGAGCAGTTCTTC
CDR3 protein: CASSLYIGTDNEQFF

V gene: TRBV5-1
D gene: NA
J gene: TRBJ2-3
clone size: NA
CDR3 DNA: TGCGCCAGCAGCTTAGGCGGGGACAACACAGATACGCAGTATTTT
CDR3 protein: CASSLGGDNTDTQYF

V gene: TRBV14
D gene: TRBD2
J gene: TRBJ2-3
clone size: NA
CDR3 DNA: TGTGCCAGCAGGGGACCGGGACTATACACAGATACGCAGTATTTT
CDR3 protein: CASRGPGLYTDTQYF

V gene: TRBV5-1
D gene: TRBD2
J gene: TRBJ2-6
clone size: NA
CDR3 DNA: TGCGCCAGCAGCAACGGGAGGGACTCTGGGGCCAACGTCCTGACTTTC
CDR3 protein: CASSNGRDSGANVLTF

V gene: TRBV19
D gene: NA
J gene: TRBJ1-5
clone size: few
CDR3 DNA: TGTGCCAGTAGTACTGGGGGGAGCCCCCCTCAGCATTTT
CDR3 protein: CASSTGGSPPQHF

V gene: TRBV2
D gene: NA
J gene: TRBJ2-7
clone size: once
CDR3 DNA: TGTGCCAGCGAGGAGGTGGGCCCCCCCGAGCAGTACTTC
CDR3 protein: CASEEVGPPEQYF

V gene: TRBV15
D gene: NA
J gene: TRBJ2-7
clone size: NA
CDR3 DNA: TGTGCCACCAGCAGAGATGAATACGAGCAGTACTTC
CDR3 protein: CATSRDEYEQYF

V gene: TRBV4-1
D gene: TRBD1
J gene: TRBJ1-1
clone size: NA
CDR3 DNA: TGCGCCAGCAGCCGACCGGGACAGGGCACCTCCGAAGCTTTCTTT
CDR3 protein: CASSRPGQGTSEAFF

V gene: TRBV29-1
D gene: NA
J gene: TRBJ1-1
clone size: NA
CDR3 DNA: TGCAGCGTTGGCGGGGGAGGAACTGAAGCTTTCTTT
CDR3 protein: CSVGGGGTEAFF

V gene: TRBV15
D gene: NA
J gene: TRBJ2-1
clone size: NA
CDR3 DNA: TGTGCCACCAGCGGCGAAAGGAGCTCCTACAATGAGCAGTTCTTC
CDR3 protein: CATSGERSSYNEQFF

V gene: TRBV4-3
D gene: TRBD1
J gene: TRBJ1-2
clone size: few
CDR3 DNA: TGCGCCAGCAGCCAATCGGACAGGGGGCTGGTCTATGGCTACACCTTC
CDR3 protein: CASSQSDRGLVYGYTF

V gene: TRBV4-1
D gene: NA
J gene: TRBJ2-2
clone size: NA
CDR3 DNA: TGCGCCAGCAGCCAAGAGAGACAGAGTACCGGGGAGCTGTTTTTT
CDR3 protein: CASSQERQSTGELFF

V gene: TRBV11-1
D gene: TRBD1
J gene: TRBJ1-2
clone size: NA
CDR3 DNA: TGTGCCAGCAGCTTATCACCAGGGGGCGCCGCTAACTATGGCTACACCTTC
CDR3 protein: CASSLSPGGAANYGYTF

V gene: TRBV4-1
D gene: NA
J gene: TRBJ1-2
clone size: NA
CDR3 DNA: TGCGCCAGCAGCCAAGTAGGTTGGGGCTACACCTTC
CDR3 protein: CASSQVGWGYTF

V gene: TRBV4-1
D gene: TRBD2
J gene: TRBJ2-1
clone size: once
CDR3 DNA: TGCGCCAGCAGCTCCCTAGCGGGAACCCCATCCTACAATGAGCAGTTCTTC
CDR3 protein: CASSSLAGTPSYNEQFF

V gene: TRBV28
D gene: NA
J gene: TRBJ2-1
clone size: once
CDR3 DNA: TGTGCCACCACGAGGAATGAGCAGTTCTTC
CDR3 protein: CATTRNEQFF

V gene: TRBV11-2
D gene: NA
J gene: TRBJ2-1
clone size: once
CDR3 DNA: TGTGCCAGCAGCTTAGCCCGCCTAGACGATGAGCAGTTCTTC
CDR3 protein: CASSLARLDDEQFF

V gene: TRBV27
D gene: NA
J gene: TRBJ2-3
clone size: NA
CDR3 DNA: TGTGCCAGCAGCCGCACAGATACGCAGTATTTT
CDR3 protein: CASSRTDTQYF

V gene: TRBV5-4
D gene: NA
J gene: TRBJ2-3
clone size: NA
CDR3 DNA: TGTGCCAGCAGCTTGGGGATCGGGGGTGGCACAGATACGCAGTATTTT
CDR3 protein: CASSLGIGGGTDTQYF